This TCR beta chain was documented in a study of T-cell memory formation after mild COVID-19. The wider study: TCR clusters mostly belonged to single donors. The study, taken as a whole, reports: Contracting clones from day 15 to 85 showed balanced CD4/CD8; later expanders favored CD4+. Most CD4+ clones that shrank were in CM and EM, while CD8+ ones turned up in EMRA. Whether day 37 second-wave clones are SARS-CoV-2-specific was not confirmed.

In germline, CDR1 is SQVTM, CDR2 ANQGSEA. This CDR3 contains 13 residues. V was pared by 6 bases and J by 4 bases, with 15 bases between. Concerning this clonotype itself: Its cognate antigen is unknown.

TCRdb re-called the 5' RACE reads with MiXCR, one entry per CDR3 protein. The sample contains more than 120,000 distinct CDR3 sequences, 15% to 20% of which appear only once. The genes are TRBV29-1 and TRBJ1-2; D might be TRBD1 (5 bases). The TCR originated in an adult woman who had mild COVID-19 (a few samples of this study predate the infection). Cell type and time point are not known. Sequenced material: PBMCs or a T cell subset sorted from them (not recorded which). This chain's CDR3 is CSVPTGGVYGYTF. The CDR3 DNA follows: TGCAGCGTCCCGACTGGGGGAGTCTATGGCTACACCTTC.